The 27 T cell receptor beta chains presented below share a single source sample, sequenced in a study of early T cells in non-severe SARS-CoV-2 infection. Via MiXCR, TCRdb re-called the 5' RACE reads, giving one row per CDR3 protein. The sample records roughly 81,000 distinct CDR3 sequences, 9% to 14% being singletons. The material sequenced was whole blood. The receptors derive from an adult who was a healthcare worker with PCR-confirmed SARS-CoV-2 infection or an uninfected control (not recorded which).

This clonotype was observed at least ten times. This CDR3 reads CASSLGGAEQFF. The CDR3 DNA is TGTGCCAGCAGTTTGGGAGGGGCAGAGCAGTTCTTC. The chain combines TRBV28 with TRBJ2-1, with 7 bases identical to TRBD2. CDR1 and CDR2 from the germline V gene are MDHEN and SYDVKM. Trimming took 3 bases from V and 10 from J; bases not matched to a gene: 3. There are 12 residues in the CDR3.

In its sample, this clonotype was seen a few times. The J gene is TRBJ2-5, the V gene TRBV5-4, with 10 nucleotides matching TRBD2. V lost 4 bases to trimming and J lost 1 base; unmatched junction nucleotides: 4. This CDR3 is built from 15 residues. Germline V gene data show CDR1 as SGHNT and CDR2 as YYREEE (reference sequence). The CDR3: CASSKERGGQETQYF. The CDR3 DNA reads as TGTGCCAGCAGCAAAGAGCGGGGGGGCCAAGAGACCCAGTACTTC.

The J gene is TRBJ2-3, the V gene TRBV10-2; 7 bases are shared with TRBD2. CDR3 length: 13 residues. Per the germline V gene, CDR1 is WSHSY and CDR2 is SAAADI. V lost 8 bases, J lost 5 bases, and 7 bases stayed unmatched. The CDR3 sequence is CASRDYQLDTQYF. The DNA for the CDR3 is TGCGCCAGCCGGGACTACCAGCTAGATACGCAGTATTTT.

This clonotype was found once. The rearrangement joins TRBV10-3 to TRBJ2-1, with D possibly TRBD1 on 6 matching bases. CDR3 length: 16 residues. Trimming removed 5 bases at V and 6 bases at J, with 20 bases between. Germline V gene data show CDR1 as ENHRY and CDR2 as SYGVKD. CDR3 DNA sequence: TGTGCCATCAGTACTTTAGTGGGGGCCCCGGGCAATGAGCAGTTCTTC. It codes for CAISTLVGAPGNEQFF.

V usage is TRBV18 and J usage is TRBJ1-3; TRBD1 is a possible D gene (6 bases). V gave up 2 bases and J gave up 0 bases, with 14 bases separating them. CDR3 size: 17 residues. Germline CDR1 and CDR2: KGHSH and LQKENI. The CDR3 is CASSPTQGLPSGNTIYF. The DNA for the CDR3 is TGTGCCAGCTCACCAACTCAGGGGCTACCCTCTGGAAACACCATATATTTT.

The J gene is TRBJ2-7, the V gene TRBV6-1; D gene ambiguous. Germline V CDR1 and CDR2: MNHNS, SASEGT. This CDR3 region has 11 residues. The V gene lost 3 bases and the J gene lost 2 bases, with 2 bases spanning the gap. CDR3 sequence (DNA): TGTGCCAGCAGTGATGCCTACGAGCAGTACTTC. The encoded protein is CASSDAYEQYF.

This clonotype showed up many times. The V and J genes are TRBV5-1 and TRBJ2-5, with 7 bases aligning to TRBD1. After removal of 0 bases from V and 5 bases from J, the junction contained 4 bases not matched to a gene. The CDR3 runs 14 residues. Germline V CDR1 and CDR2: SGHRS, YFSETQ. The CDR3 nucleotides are TGCGCCAGCAGCTTGGAGGGGGCCGGGGAGACCCAGTACTTC. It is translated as CASSLEGAGETQYF.

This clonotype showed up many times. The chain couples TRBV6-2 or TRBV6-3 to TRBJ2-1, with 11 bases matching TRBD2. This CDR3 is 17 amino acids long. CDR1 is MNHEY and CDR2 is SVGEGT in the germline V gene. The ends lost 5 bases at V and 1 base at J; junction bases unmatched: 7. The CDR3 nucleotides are TGTGCCAGCAGTCTGCAGACTAGCGGGGCTTCCTACAATGAGCAGTTCTTC. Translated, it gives CASSLQTSGASYNEQFF.

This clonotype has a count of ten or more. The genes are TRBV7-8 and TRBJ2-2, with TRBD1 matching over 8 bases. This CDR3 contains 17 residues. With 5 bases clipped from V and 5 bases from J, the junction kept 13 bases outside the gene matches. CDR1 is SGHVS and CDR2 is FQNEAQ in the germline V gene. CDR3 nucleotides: TGTGCCAGCAGCCTAAGGACAGGGATGAGCAGGACCGGGGAGCTGTTTTTT. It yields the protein CASSLRTGMSRTGELFF.

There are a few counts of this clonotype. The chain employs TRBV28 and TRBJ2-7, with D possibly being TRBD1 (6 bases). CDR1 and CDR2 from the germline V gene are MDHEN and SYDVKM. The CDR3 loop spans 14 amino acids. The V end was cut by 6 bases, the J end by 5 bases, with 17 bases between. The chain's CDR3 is CASSLTYRVDEQYF. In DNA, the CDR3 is TGTGCCAGCAGCCTTACTTACAGGGTGGACGAGCAGTACTTC.

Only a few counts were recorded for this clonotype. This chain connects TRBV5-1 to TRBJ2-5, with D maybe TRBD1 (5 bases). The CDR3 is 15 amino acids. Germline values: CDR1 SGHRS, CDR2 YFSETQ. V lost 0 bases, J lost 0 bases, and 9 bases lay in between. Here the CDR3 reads CASSLVGRDQETQYF. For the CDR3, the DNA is TGCGCCAGCAGCTTGGTAGGCAGGGACCAAGAGACCCAGTACTTC.

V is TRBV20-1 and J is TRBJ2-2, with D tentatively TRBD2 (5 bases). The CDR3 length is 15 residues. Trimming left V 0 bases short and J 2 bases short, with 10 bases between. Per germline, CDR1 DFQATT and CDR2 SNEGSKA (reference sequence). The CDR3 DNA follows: TGCAGTGCTAGAGACAGGACTCGTAACACCGGGGAGCTGTTTTTT. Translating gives CSARDRTRNTGELFF.

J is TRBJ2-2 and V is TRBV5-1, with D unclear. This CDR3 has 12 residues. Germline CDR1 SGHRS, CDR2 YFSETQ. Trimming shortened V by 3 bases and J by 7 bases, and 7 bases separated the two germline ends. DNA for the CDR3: TGCGCCAGCAGCTCGGTGATCGGGGAGCTGTTTTTT. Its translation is CASSSVIGELFF.

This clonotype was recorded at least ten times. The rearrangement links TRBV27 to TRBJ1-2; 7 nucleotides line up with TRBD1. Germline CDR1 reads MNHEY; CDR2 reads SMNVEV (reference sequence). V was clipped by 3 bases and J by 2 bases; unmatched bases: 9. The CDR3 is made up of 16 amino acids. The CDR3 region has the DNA TGTGCCAGCAGTTTTTGGCGGGGACAGAAAAACTATGGCTACACCTTC. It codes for CASSFWRGQKNYGYTF.

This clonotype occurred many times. CDR3 bases: TGTGCCACCAGCAGAGAGCTAGCGGGGAATGAGCAGTTCTTC. This translates into CATSRELAGNEQFF. The chain joins TRBV15 to TRBJ2-1; TRBD2 agrees at 9 bases. The J segment lost 7 bases and the V segment lost 0 bases, leaving 1 base of the junction unmatched. The CDR3 contains 14 residues. Per germline, CDR1 LNHNV and CDR2 YYDKDF (reference sequence).

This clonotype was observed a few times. In DNA form, the CDR3 reads TGTGCCAGCAGCTACCCAGGGACGGTGAACACTGAAGCTTTCTTT. Its protein is CASSYPGTVNTEAFF. The chain couples TRBV7-9 to TRBJ1-1; D is perhaps TRBD1 (5 bases). Between the trimmed V and J ends, which lost 4 bases and 0 bases, there was a span of 12 bases. Germline CDR1 SEHNR, CDR2 FQNEAQ (reference sequence). The CDR3 runs to 15 residues.

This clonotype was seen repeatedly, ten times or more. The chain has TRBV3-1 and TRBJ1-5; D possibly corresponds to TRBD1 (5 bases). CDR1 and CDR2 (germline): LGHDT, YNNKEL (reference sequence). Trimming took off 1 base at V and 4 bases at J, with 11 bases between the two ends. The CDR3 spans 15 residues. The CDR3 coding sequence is TGTGCCAGCAGCCAAGGTCAGGGTCCAAATCAGCCCCAGCATTTT. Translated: CASSQGQGPNQPQHF.

The DNA for the CDR3 is TGTGCCAGCAGCCTCAGCCGACGGAGCTCCGAGCAGTACTTC. Translation gives CASSLSRRSSEQYF. The gene calls are TRBV7-2 and TRBJ2-7; no clear D. Germline V gives CDR1 SGHTA, CDR2 FQGNSA. The CDR3 runs 14 residues. V was shortened by 5 bases and J by 6 bases, with 17 bases between the two germline ends. Supplemented by reference TRBV7-2 and TRBJ2-7, the full variable domain reads GAGVSQSPSNKVTEKGKDVELRCDPISGHTALYWYRQSLGQGLEFLIYFQGNSAPDKSGLPSDRFSAERTGGSVSTLTIQRTQQEDSAVYLCASSLSRRSSEQYFGPGTRLTVT.

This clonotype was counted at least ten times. This CDR3 reads CASTAGLAGNNEQFF. CDR3 DNA: TGTGCCAGCACCGCGGGACTAGCGGGCAACAATGAGCAGTTCTTC. The chain couples TRBV12-3 or TRBV12-4 to TRBJ2-1; 12 bases fit TRBD2. The CDR3 runs 15 residues. V lost 7 bases and J lost 5; bases outside the gene matches: 6.

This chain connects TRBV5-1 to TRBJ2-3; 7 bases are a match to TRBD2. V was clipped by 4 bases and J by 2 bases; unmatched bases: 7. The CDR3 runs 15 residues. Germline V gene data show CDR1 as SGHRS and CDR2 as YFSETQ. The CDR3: CASSHTSAPTDTQYF. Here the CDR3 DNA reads TGCGCCAGCAGCCACACTAGCGCTCCCACAGATACGCAGTATTTT.

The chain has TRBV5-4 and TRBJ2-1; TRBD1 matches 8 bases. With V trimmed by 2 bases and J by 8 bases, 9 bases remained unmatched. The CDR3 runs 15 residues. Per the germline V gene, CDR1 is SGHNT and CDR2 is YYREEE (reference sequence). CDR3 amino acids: CASSLPRQGYDEQFF. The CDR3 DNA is TGTGCCAGCAGCTTACCCCGACAGGGGTACGATGAGCAGTTCTTC.

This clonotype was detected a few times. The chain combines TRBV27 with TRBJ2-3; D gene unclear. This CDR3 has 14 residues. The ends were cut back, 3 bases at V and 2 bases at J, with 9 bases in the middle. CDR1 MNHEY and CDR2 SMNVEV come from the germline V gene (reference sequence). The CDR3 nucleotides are TGTGCCAGCAGTTTTGAACGGTACACAGATACGCAGTATTTT. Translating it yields CASSFERYTDTQYF.

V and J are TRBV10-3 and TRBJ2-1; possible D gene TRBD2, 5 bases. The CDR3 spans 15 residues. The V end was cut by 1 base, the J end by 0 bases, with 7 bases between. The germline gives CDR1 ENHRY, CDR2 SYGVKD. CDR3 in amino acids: CAISEWESSYNEQFF. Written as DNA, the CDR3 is TGTGCCATCAGTGAGTGGGAGAGCTCCTACAATGAGCAGTTCTTC.

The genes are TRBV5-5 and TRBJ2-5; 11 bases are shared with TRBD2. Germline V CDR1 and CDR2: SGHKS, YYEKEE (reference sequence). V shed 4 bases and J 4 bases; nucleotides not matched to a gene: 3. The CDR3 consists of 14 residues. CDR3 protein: CASSLGLAVETQYF. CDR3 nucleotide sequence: TGTGCCAGCAGCCTGGGACTAGCGGTAGAGACCCAGTACTTC.

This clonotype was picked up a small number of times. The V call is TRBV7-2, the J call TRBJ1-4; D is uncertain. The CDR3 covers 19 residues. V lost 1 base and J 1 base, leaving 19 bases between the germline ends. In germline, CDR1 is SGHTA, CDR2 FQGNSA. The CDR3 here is CASSLVKEGEERTNEKLFF. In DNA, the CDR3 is TGTGCCAGCAGCTTAGTAAAGGAGGGAGAGGAAAGAACTAATGAAAAACTGTTTTTT.

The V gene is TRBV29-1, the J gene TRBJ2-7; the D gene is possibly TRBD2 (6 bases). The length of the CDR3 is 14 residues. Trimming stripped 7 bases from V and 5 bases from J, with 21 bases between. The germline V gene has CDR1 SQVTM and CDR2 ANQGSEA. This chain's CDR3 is CSAGEDVRWNEQYF. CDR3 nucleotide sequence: TGCAGCGCCGGGGAGGACGTGCGATGGAACGAGCAGTACTTC.

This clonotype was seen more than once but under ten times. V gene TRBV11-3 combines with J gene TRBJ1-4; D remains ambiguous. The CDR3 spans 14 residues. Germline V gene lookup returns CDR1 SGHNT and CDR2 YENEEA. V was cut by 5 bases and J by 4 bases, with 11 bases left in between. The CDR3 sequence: CASSPVWNNEKLFF. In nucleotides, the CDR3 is TGTGCCAGCAGCCCAGTCTGGAATAATGAAAAACTGTTTTTT.